The T cell receptor (beta chain) described here comes from a study of OX40 agonist ivuxolimab in advanced cancers. The study, taken as a whole, reports: Within 6 weeks, CD4+ and CD8+ blood T cells expanded clonally at 0.1 to 3.0 mg/kg.

Autoimmune disease history or systemic immunosuppression led to patients being barred. V was cut by 5 bases and J by 4 bases, with 9 bases left in between. This CDR3 region has 14 residues. Germline CDR1 and CDR2: MNHEY and SMNVEV (reference sequence). As for this clone: Its antigen is not known.

Method: immunoSEQ multiplex PCR; TCRdb's copy keeps in-frame clones and lacks some. The sample has roughly 70,000 clones, 80% to 90% seen once. The chain carries TRBV27 and TRBJ1-6, with TRBD1 as a possible D gene (6 bases). The receptor was isolated from an adult with an advanced solid tumor such as melanoma, head and neck, liver or kidney cancer. The specimen comprised CD4+ or CD8+ T cells sorted from blood, sampled in a trial of the OX40 agonist ivuxolimab. In DNA form, the CDR3 reads TGTGCCAGCAGTCCTGGGACATATAATTCACCCCTCCACTTT. Its protein product is CASSPGTYNSPLHF.